The present entry profiles one TCR beta chain with its context. This clonotype turned up a few times. Its antigen is currently not known. No base-level quality is on record; no much larger clone is a single base apart. Sequences MNHNS (CDR1) and SASEGT (CDR2) are obtained from the germline V gene. The CDR3 spans 13 residues, from the cysteine through the phenylalanine. Only CDR3 DNA is held: 39 bases, read in frame from base 1. V drops 10 bases and J drops 0 bases, leaving 11 bases in between. To demonstrate the VDJtools post-analysis software, TCR beta repertoires were profiled from the peripheral blood of 13 young patients with multiple sclerosis. The patients with multiple sclerosis were children and adolescents between roughly 6 and 16 years of age. The library came from PCR. The run used an Illumina HiSeq 2500. Unique molecular identifiers were incorporated into TCR beta cDNA libraries to reduce PCR and sequencing biases. Approximately 500,000 cDNA molecules were obtained for every 1 to 10 million input T cells, so each molecule roughly corresponded to one T cell. The same protocol used for the earlier healthy control dataset was applied to prepare and sequence the patient libraries. Samples belonging to the same batch were prepared together, multiplexed and sequenced on a shared HiSeq lane. In the authors' own workflow: MIGEC was used to process the raw barcoded reads, and molecular identifier groups with only a single read were discarded before consensus assembly and CDR3 extraction. Clonotype tables were post-analysed with VDJtools, normalizing diversity by down-sampling all datasets to the smallest sample size. To correct batch-related cross-sample contamination, repertoire overlap clustering matched CDR3 amino acid sequences but not nucleotide sequences. Clones were called with MiXCR by TCRdb after fastp trimmed the public reads at Q25, and only in-frame beta chains were retained. Every distinct CDR3 protein forms one entry, paired with its most common genes and DNA. These V and J calls originate from TCRdb's pipeline instead of the authors' own analysis. The sample includes around 400,000 distinct CDR3 sequences, with less than 35% observed a single time. The ten biggest clones cover around 15% of the sample.

This entry belongs to a study of post-analysis software for immune sequencing data (dated by TCRdb to the mid-2010s). For the study in its entirety: Disease courses on record covered relapsing-remitting, secondary progressive and progressive-relapsing multiple sclerosis, though some patients had no subtype annotation. Patient repertoires were compared against roughly 10 previously published healthy control repertoires from donors aged roughly 6 to 27 years. A subset of samples was prepared in parallel using single-end sample barcoding, then pooled and co-amplified after Illumina adapter ligation. Paper-wide results and their limitations: The control group was slightly older than the multiple sclerosis patient group. Normalized Chao1 diversity was significantly lower in multiple sclerosis patients than controls, suggesting substantial peripheral T-cell clonal expansion. Strong co-clustering of samples prepared in the same batch was shown by direct clustering with F measure, prompting a batch-effect correction. Patients showed significantly higher frequencies than controls for five TRBV segments, among them TRBV5-6, TRBV5-1 and TRBV20-1.

The specimen was blood. This TCR was recovered from a girl between 10 and 17 years old with multiple sclerosis. Rearrangement joined TRBV6-1 to TRBJ2-3; the D gene identity is not certain. CDR3 reads: CATLDVSTDTQYF. The DNA sequence follows: TGTGCCACTTTAGATGTTAGCACAGATACGCAGTATTTT.